This entry lists 8 T cell receptor beta chains sequenced from one sample in a study of cytomegalovirus exposure and HLA in healthy donors. The PCR used 60 Vbeta and 13 Jbeta primers. Some clones are missing from TCRdb's copy, which holds only in-frame ones; the method was immunoSEQ multiplex PCR. The table has 95,000 to 150,000 clones, about 75% seen once. Sequenced material: PBMCs. These receptor sequences come from a woman aged 40-49 years in good health and CMV-seropositive.

The CDR3 protein is CASSLNFRGHGANVLTF. CDR3 DNA: TGTGCCAGCAGCTTGAATTTTAGGGGGCATGGGGCCAACGTCCTGACTTTC. The chain has TRBV5-6 and TRBJ2-6, with TRBD1 matching 7 bases. V shed 1 base and J 3 bases; nucleotides not matched to a gene: 7. Germline V gene sequence: CDR1 SGHDT, CDR2 YYEEEE. The CDR3 has 17 amino acids. Combining the CDR3 with reference TRBV5-6 and TRBJ2-6 gives the whole variable domain DAGVTQSPTHLIKTRGQQVTLRCSPKSGHDTVSWYQQALGQGPQFIFQYYEEEERQRGNFPDRFSGHQFPNYSSELNVNALLLGDSALYLCASSLNFRGHGANVLTFGAGSRLTVL.

The chain joins TRBV15 to TRBJ1-5; 8 nucleotides align to TRBD1. CDR3 length: 15 amino acids. Germline V gives CDR1 LNHNV, CDR2 YYDKDF (reference sequence). Unmatched junction bases numbered 7, after V lost 1 base and J lost 8 bases. CDR3 DNA sequence: TGTGCCACCAGCAGAGGACAGGGGTACTCAGAGCCCCAGCATTTT. This gives the protein CATSRGQGYSEPQHF.

V and J are TRBV6-5 and TRBJ2-7; TRBD1 is a possible D gene (5 bases). V was clipped by 0 bases and J by 6 bases, with 15 bases between them. The CDR3 consists of 15 residues. The germline gives CDR1 MNHEY, CDR2 SVGAGI. The CDR3 sequence: CASSYSGAGASEQYF. As DNA, the CDR3 is TGTGCCAGCAGTTACTCTGGGGCAGGTGCAAGCGAGCAGTACTTC.

The rearrangement links TRBV4-3 to TRBJ2-3; 9 bases fit TRBD2. V lost 0 bases to trimming and J lost 4 bases; unmatched junction nucleotides: 8. The V gene's germline CDR1 is LGHNA and CDR2 YSLEER. The CDR3 runs to 17 residues. CDR3 residues: CASSQDPGLAGSDTQYF. CDR3 sequence (DNA): TGCGCCAGCAGCCAAGATCCGGGACTAGCTGGGTCAGATACGCAGTATTTT.

The gene calls are TRBV4-2 and TRBJ1-2; 8 bases align to TRBD1. The ends lost 3 bases at V and 7 bases at J; junction bases unmatched: 22. This CDR3 has 19 amino acids. Germline CDR1 reads LGHNA; CDR2 reads YNFKEQ. Here the CDR3 DNA reads TGTGCCAGCAGCCACTACCGGGGACAGGAACAGTCCCTCATGGTTGGCTACACCTTC. Protein product: CASSHYRGQEQSLMVGYTF.

The chain combines TRBV5-1 with TRBJ1-2; D might be TRBD1 (6 bases). The germline CDR1 and CDR2 sequences are SGHRS and YFSETQ. CDR3 length: 14 amino acids. Trimming stripped 5 bases from V and 3 bases from J, with 14 bases between. CDR3: CASRWGGQDYGYTF. In DNA, the CDR3 is TGCGCCAGCAGGTGGGGGGGGCAGGACTATGGCTACACCTTC.

This rearrangement joins TRBV27 to TRBJ2-1; D is undetermined. This CDR3 has 16 residues. CDR1 and CDR2 from the germline V gene are MNHEY and SMNVEV (reference sequence). The V end lost 5 bases, the J end lost 10 bases, and 24 bases lay between the germline ends. DNA of the CDR3: TGTGCCAGCAGTCCCTCGAAGACTCGACCCCCGATAGAGCAGTTCTTC. It translates to CASSPSKTRPPIEQFF.

The chain employs TRBV27 and TRBJ2-2; a possible D gene is TRBD1 (6 bases). Germline CDR1 is MNHEY and CDR2 is SMNVEV (reference sequence). CDR3 length: 15 residues. V was trimmed by 6 bases and J by 5 bases, leaving 16 bases between them. CDR3 sequence reads: CASRGASGVTGELFF. In DNA, the CDR3 is TGTGCCAGCAGGGGGGCCAGCGGCGTTACCGGGGAGCTGTTTTTT.